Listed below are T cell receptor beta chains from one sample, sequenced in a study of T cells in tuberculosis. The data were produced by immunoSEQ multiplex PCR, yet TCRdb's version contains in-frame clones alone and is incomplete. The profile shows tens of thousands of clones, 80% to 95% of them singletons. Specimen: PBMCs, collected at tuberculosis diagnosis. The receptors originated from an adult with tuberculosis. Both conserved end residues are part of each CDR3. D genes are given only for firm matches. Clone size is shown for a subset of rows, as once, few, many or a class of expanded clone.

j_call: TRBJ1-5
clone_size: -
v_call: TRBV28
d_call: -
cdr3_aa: CASSFGGLPQHF
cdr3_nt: TGTGCCAGCAGTTTCGGGGGTTTGCCCCAGCATTTT

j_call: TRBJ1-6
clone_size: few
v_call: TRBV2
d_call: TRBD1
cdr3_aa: CASSVRQGVPSPLHF
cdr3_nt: TGTGCCAGCAGTGTCCGACAGGGTGTCCCGTCACCCCTCCACTTT

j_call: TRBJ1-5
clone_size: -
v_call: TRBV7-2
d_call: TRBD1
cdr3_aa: CASSGTGGTNQPQHF
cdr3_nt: TGTGCCAGCAGCGGGACAGGGGGCACCAATCAGCCCCAGCATTTT

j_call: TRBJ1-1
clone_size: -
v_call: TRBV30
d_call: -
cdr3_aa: CAWSGGALTEAFF
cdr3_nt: TGTGCCTGGAGTGGTGGGGCCCTCACTGAAGCTTTCTTT

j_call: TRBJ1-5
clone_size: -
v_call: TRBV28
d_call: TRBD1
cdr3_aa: CASSIRYRGFRQPQHF
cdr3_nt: TGTGCCAGCAGTATCCGGTACAGGGGTTTCAGACAGCCCCAGCATTTT

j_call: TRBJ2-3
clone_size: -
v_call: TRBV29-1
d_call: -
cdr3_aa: CSLAIPFTDTQYF
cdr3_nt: TGCAGCTTAGCTATACCATTCACAGATACGCAGTATTTT

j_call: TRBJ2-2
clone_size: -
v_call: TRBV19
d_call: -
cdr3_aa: CASTSWALWDTGELFF
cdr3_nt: TGTGCCAGTACTTCATGGGCTCTATGGGACACCGGGGAGCTGTTTTTT

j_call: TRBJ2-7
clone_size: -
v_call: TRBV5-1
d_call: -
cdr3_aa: CASSLGLGVSSDRKQYF
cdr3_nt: TGCGCCAGCAGCTTGGGGTTGGGGGTTTCTAGCGACCGCAAGCAGTACTTC

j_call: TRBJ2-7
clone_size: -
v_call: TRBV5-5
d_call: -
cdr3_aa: CASSSYLYEQYF
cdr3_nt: TGTGCCAGCAGCTCCTATCTCTACGAGCAGTACTTC

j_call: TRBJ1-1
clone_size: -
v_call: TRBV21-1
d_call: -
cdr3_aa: CASSKRQENTEAFF
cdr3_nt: TGTGCCAGCAGCAAAAGGCAGGAGAACACTGAAGCTTTCTTT

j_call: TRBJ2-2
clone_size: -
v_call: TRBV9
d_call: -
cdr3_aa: CASTRAGPGELFF
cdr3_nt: TGTGCCAGCACCAGGGCAGGTCCTGGGGAGCTGTTTTTT

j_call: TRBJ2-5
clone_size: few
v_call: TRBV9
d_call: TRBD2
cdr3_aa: CASSVNAGGPIETQYF
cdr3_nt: TGTGCCAGCAGCGTGAACGCGGGGGGGCCGATAGAGACCCAGTACTTC

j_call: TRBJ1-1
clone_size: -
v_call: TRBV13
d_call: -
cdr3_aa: CASSLSSEAFF
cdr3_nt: TGTGCCAGCAGCTTATCGAGTGAAGCTTTCTTT

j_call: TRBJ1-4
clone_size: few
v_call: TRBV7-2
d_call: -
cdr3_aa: CASSLSQGGSEKLFF
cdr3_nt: TGTGCCAGCAGCTTATCGCAGGGAGGGAGTGAAAAACTGTTTTTT